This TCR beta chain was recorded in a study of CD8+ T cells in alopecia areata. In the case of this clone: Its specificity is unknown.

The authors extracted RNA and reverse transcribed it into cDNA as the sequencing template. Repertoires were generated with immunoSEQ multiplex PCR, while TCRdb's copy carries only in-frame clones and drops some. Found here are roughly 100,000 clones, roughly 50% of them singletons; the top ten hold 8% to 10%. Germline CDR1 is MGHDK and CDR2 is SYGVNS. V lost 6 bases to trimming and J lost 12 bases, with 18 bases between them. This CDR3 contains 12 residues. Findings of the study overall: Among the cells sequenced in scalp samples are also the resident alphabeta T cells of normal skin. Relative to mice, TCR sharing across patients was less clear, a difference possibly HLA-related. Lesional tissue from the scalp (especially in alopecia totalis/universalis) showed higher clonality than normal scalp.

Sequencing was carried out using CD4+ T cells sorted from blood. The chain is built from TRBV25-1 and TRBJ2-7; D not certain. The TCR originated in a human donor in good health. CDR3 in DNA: TGTGCCAGCAGCCCAGACCGACGCCCCTCGTACTTC. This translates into CASSPDRRPSYF.